This T cell receptor (beta chain) came from a study of CD8+ T cells in alopecia areata. Overall study findings and caveats: Sharing of TCR sequences between patients (possibly for HLA-related reasons) was less clear than in mice. Lesional scalp, especially alopecia totalis/universalis, showed higher clonality than normal scalp.

It was from alopecia areata patients that lesional scalp punch biopsies and peripheral blood were collected. The CDR3 is 15 amino acids. Germline V gene sequence: CDR1 MGHRA, CDR2 YSYEKL. V trimming: 3 bases; J trimming: 4 bases; junction bases outside the gene matches: 8. As for this clone: Antigen unknown.

In each case, RNA was isolated and then reverse transcribed into cDNA as the sequencing template. Measured with immunoSEQ multiplex PCR; TCRdb has only the in-frame clones, and not every one. The table has some 120,000 clones, around 50% seen once. This clonotype was sampled from a human donor with alopecia areata. The chain links TRBV4-1 to TRBJ2-5; 7 bases map to TRBD1. Sequencing input: NKG2D-low CD8+ T cells sorted from blood. In nucleotides, the CDR3 is TGCGCCAGCAGCCAGCGACAGGGCCTGGGAGAGACCCAGTACTTC. This sequence encodes CASSQRQGLGETQYF.